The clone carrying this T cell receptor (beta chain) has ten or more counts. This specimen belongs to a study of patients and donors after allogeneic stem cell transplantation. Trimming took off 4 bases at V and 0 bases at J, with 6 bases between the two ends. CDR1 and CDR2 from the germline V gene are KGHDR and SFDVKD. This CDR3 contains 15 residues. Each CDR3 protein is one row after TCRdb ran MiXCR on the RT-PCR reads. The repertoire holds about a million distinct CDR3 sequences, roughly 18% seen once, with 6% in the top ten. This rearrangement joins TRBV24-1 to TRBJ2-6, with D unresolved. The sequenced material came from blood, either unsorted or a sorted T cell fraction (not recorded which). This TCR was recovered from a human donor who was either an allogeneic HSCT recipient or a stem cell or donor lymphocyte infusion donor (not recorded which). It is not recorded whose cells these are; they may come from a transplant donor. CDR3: CATSDTNSGANVLTF. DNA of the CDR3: TGTGCCACCAGTGACACGAACTCTGGGGCCAACGTCCTGACTTTC.